Listed below are T cell receptor beta chains from one sample, sequenced in a study of vaccination effects on CD4 cells after COVID-19. Sequenced by immunoSEQ multiplex PCR; TCRdb stores in-frame clones only, minus some. The sample lists 25,000 to 40,000 clones; approximately 68% were seen once. Their cognate antigens are unknown. The sample in question was CD4+ T cells from PBMCs cultured with SARS-CoV-2 spike peptides, obtained after COVID-19 vaccination. The receptors derive from a human donor who received a COVID-19 vaccine. CDR3s include the opening cysteine and the closing phenylalanine or tryptophan. Part of the rows lack a size; the others show once, few, many or a class for expanded clones.

TRBV11-3 medium-sized CASSLDGVTEAFF
TRBV11-2 - CASSLETGGFYEQYF
TRBV10-1 - CASSEGGGIDEQFF
TRBV5-1 - CASSLEASNYGYTF
TRBV10-3 - CAGAEGGQETQYF
TRBV3-1/TRBV3-2 - CASSVGTHNTEAFF
TRBV7-9 few CASSLGGLRTEAFF
TRBV18 few CASSPQGRNTEAFF
TRBV7-8 - CASSSDRVGYEQYF
TRBV4-1 - CASSHPTGRKSNQPQHF
TRBV5-4 - CASSDWAGWASGTNEQFF
TRBV4-1 - CASSQEGWAGDIQYF
TRBV6-1 - CASSGPMGVRRNTGELFF
TRBV21-1 few CASSSPGQVTDTQYF
TRBV6-5 - CASIPSPGWETQYF
TRBV7-9 - CASSLVGLGQETQYF